Following are 16 T cell receptor beta chains from one sample sequenced in a study of T-cell memory formation after mild COVID-19. TCRdb called the 5' RACE reads again in MiXCR, with one record for every CDR3 protein. Here the sample spans roughly 370,000 distinct CDR3 sequences, about 16% being singletons. The specimen sequenced was PBMCs or a T cell subset sorted from them (not recorded which). The source of these receptors is a man aged 18 to 29 who had mild COVID-19 (a few samples of this study predate the infection). Cell type and time point are not known.

This chain links TRBV18 with TRBJ2-2, with a possible D match to TRBD1 (6 bases). CDR3 length: 15 residues. In germline, CDR1 is KGHSH, CDR2 LQKENI. V shed 3 bases and J shed 3 bases, with 11 bases lying between them. The CDR3 spells CASSPSAGDTGELFF. The CDR3 nucleotides read TGTGCCAGCTCACCCAGCGCAGGGGACACCGGGGAGCTGTTTTTT.

This clonotype was observed at least ten times. The V call is TRBV7-6, the J call TRBJ1-1, with TRBD1 as a possible D gene (5 bases). CDR1 and CDR2 from the germline V gene are SGHVS and FNYEAQ. V lost 5 bases, J lost 1 base, and 20 bases lay in between. CDR3 size: 17 residues. The chain's CDR3 is CASSARPGRIKNTEAFF. CDR3 DNA sequence: TGTGCCAGCAGCGCGAGGCCAGGGAGGATTAAGAACACTGAAGCTTTCTTT.

The chain is built from TRBV6-2 or TRBV6-3 and TRBJ1-2; 7 bases fit TRBD1. Unmatched junction bases numbered 6, after V lost 5 bases and J lost 3 bases. This CDR3 has 14 amino acids. Germline loops: CDR1 MNHEY, CDR2 SVGEGT. CDR3: CASSDPGQYYGYTF. The CDR3 nucleotides read TGTGCCAGCAGTGACCCGGGACAGTACTATGGCTACACCTTC.

At least ten counts were recorded for this clonotype. V usage is TRBV7-9 and J usage is TRBJ2-4; 8 positions match TRBD1. The CDR3 extends over 16 amino acids. Germline CDR1 reads SEHNR; CDR2 reads FQNEAQ (reference sequence). V lost 4 bases and J lost 9; bases outside the gene matches: 14. This chain's CDR3 is CASSSSRTGSLVIQYF. Here the CDR3 DNA reads TGTGCCAGCAGCTCTTCTCGGACAGGGTCGCTTGTCATTCAGTACTTC.

The chain links TRBV7-2 to TRBJ2-5, with 8 bases lining up with TRBD2. Germline CDR1 and CDR2: SGHTA and FQGNSA. The junction had 10 bases not matched to a gene; V was cut back by 5 bases and J by 5 bases. The CDR3 sequence is 15 residues long. The CDR3 nucleotides are TGTGCCAGCAGCCCAAACCGGGGGGGCAGGGAGACCCAGTACTTC. The encoded protein is CASSPNRGGRETQYF.

V is TRBV20-1 and J is TRBJ1-1; TRBD1 is a possible D gene (6 bases). Germline lookup yields CDR1 DFQATT and CDR2 SNEGSKA (reference sequence). Deletions cut 1 base from V and 1 base from J, with 7 bases between. This CDR3 has 13 amino acids. The CDR3 is CSARGRGNTEAFF. The CDR3 DNA reads as TGCAGTGCTAGAGGCAGGGGGAACACTGAAGCTTTCTTT.

This clonotype was counted once. This chain joins TRBV5-1 and TRBJ1-1; unclear D gene. The CDR3 totals 13 residues. The germline gives CDR1 SGHRS, CDR2 YFSETQ. Trimming pared 4 bases from V and 1 base from J, leaving 8 bases between. The CDR3 region has the DNA TGCGCCAGCAGCGCTGACACGAACACTGAAGCTTTCTTT. It encodes CASSADTNTEAFF.

DNA of the CDR3: TGTGCCAGCAGCTTAGTCGCGGGCGGCCATAGGAATTCACCCCTCCACTTT. Protein product: CASSLVAGGHRNSPLHF. This chain connects TRBV7-2 to TRBJ1-6; no firm D call. V lost 1 base and J 7 bases, leaving 17 bases between the germline ends. The germline CDR1 and CDR2 sequences are SGHTA and FQGNSA. The CDR3 has 17 residues. Together with reference TRBV7-2 and TRBJ1-6, the CDR3 gives the full variable domain: GAGVSQSPSNKVTEKGKDVELRCDPISGHTALYWYRQSLGQGLEFLIYFQGNSAPDKSGLPSDRFSAERTGGSVSTLTIQRTQQEDSAVYLCASSLVAGGHRNSPLHFGNGTRLTVT.

This clonotype was found a few times. At one end, the junction sequence differs from germline, possibly due to a read error. This chain uses TRBV7-7 with TRBJ2-1; 8 nucleotides align to TRBD1. Looked up from germline, CDR1 is SSHAT and CDR2 is FNYEAQ (reference sequence). The CDR3 runs 13 residues. The CDR3 DNA reads as TGTGCTAGCAGCGTATCGACAGGGGATGAGCAGTTCTTC. It yields the protein CASSVSTGDEQFF.

This clonotype was seen only a few times. The V gene is TRBV20-1, the J gene TRBJ2-5; the match to TRBD2 covers 8 bases. The CDR3 loop spans 13 amino acids. V lost 4 bases and J lost 1; bases outside the gene matches: 2. Germline V gives CDR1 DFQATT, CDR2 SNEGSKA (reference sequence). The DNA of the CDR3 is TGCAGTGCTAACGGGGGGGCCCAAGAGACCCAGTACTTC. Protein product: CSANGGAQETQYF.

The V and J genes are TRBV5-1 and TRBJ2-3; the D gene is possibly TRBD1 (6 bases). Trimming pared 4 bases from V and 2 bases from J, leaving 17 bases between. Germline V gene sequence: CDR1 SGHRS, CDR2 YFSETQ. The CDR3 loop spans 16 amino acids. The CDR3 DNA sequence: TGCGCCAGCAGCCCCGGACAGCTTAGCCTCACAGATACGCAGTATTTT. Its protein is CASSPGQLSLTDTQYF.

This clonotype was detected a few times. The chain links TRBV7-2 to TRBJ2-3; the D is unclear. The germline gives CDR1 SGHTA, CDR2 FQGNSA. CDR3 length: 14 residues. Trimming cost V 5 bases and J 0 bases, with 9 bases left between them. The CDR3 nucleotides are TGTGCCAGCAGCCCCGGAGCTAGCACAGATACGCAGTATTTT. Translated: CASSPGASTDTQYF.

A few counts support this clonotype. V gene TRBV2 combines with J gene TRBJ2-4; 8 bases are a match to TRBD1. The germline gives CDR1 SNHLY, CDR2 FYNNEI. The CDR3 loop spans 14 amino acids. Trimming cost V 6 bases and J 8 bases; bases outside gene matches: 9. CDR3 bases: TGTGCCAGCAGATCAGACAGGGGATCGGACATTCAGTACTTC. Its protein is CASRSDRGSDIQYF. Full variable domain (outside the CDR3, taken from reference TRBV2 and TRBJ2-4): EPEVTQTPSHQVTQMGQEVILRCVPISNHLYFYWYRQILGQKVEFLVSFYNNEISEKSEIFDDQFSVERPDGSNFTLKIRSTKLEDSAMYFCASRSDRGSDIQYFGAGTRLSVL.

The V call is TRBV4-1, the J call TRBJ2-3, with 12 bases identical to TRBD2. The CDR3 length is 19 residues. CDR1 and CDR2 from the germline V gene are MGHRA and YSYEKL. J lost 6 bases, V lost 0 bases, and 13 bases had no gene match. The CDR3 loop is CASSQEGPETSGGWDTQYF. The CDR3 DNA sequence: TGCGCCAGCAGCCAAGAGGGCCCGGAGACTAGCGGGGGCTGGGATACGCAGTATTTT.

This rearrangement joins TRBV15 to TRBJ2-7; D gene unclear. CDR1 and CDR2 from the germline V gene are LNHNV and YYDKDF (reference sequence). Trimming took 1 base from V and 5 from J, leaving 6 bases between them. The length of the CDR3 is 12 residues. The CDR3, as DNA: TGTGCCACCAGCAGAGTAGGAGACGAGCAGTACTTC. Its protein is CATSRVGDEQYF.

This clonotype occurred a few times. The chain recombines TRBV12-3 or TRBV12-4 with TRBJ2-2; D not certain. The CDR3 sequence is 14 residues long. The V end was cut by 1 base, the J end by 3 bases, with 6 bases between. CDR3 coding DNA: TGTGCCAGCAGTTTAGGGGTTTACACCGGGGAGCTGTTTTTT. Translating it yields CASSLGVYTGELFF.